The entry that follows covers one T cell receptor (beta chain) sequence. These data are taken from a study of shared clonotypes between healthy human individuals. Only in-frame clones appear in the TCRdb table, and some are missing; sequencing was by immunoSEQ multiplex PCR. The data show 2 million to 2.5 million clones, with 85% to 95% seen just once and about 0.39% held by the top ten. The receptor comes from a man younger than 30 in good health. Some clones in this sample may be carry-over from other donors' samples. Sequenced sample: naive CD4+ T cells from PBMCs. As to subset: CD45RA+ positively selected.

CDR3 residues: CASSFRGTGLTDTQYF. CDR3 nucleotides: TGTGCCAGCAGCTTTAGGGGGACAGGGCTCACAGATACGCAGTATTTT. The chain uses TRBV5-6 and TRBJ2-3, with 9 bases aligning to TRBD1. The junction had 6 bases not matched to a gene; V was cut back by 2 bases and J by 2 bases. Per the germline V gene, CDR1 is SGHDT and CDR2 is YYEEEE. CDR3 size: 16 residues.